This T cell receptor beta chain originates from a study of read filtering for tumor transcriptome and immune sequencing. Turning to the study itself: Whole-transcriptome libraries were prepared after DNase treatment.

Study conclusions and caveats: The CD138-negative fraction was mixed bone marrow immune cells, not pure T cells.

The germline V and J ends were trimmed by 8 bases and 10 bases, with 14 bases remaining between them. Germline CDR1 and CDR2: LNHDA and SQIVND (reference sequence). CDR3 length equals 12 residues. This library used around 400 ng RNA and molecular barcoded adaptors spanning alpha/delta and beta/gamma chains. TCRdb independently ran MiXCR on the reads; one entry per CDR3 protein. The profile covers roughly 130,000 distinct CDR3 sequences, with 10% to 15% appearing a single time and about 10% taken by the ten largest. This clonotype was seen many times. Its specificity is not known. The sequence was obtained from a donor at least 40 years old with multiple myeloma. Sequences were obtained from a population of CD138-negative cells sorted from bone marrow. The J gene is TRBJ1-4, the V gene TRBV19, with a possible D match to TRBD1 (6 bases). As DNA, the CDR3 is TGTGCCAGTGACTCAGGGGTTGGAAAACTGTTTTTT. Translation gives CASDSGVGKLFF.